This T cell receptor (beta chain) was profiled in a study of T-cell memory formation after mild COVID-19. Background on the study: TCR clusters largely stayed donor specific. Regarding the study as a whole: Cross-reactive memory apparently joined, as some responding clones appeared in pre-infection memory. CM and EM subsets held most contracting CD4+ clones; EMRA held CD8+ ones. There was a balanced CD4/CD8 profile in clones contracting day 15 to 85, and later expanders leaned CD4+.

TCRdb called the 5' RACE reads again in MiXCR, with one record for every CDR3 protein. The sample has about 140,000 distinct CDR3 sequences, around 14% seen once. Looked up from germline, CDR1 is KGHDR and CDR2 is SFDVKD. This CDR3 is 15 amino acids long. V was trimmed by 0 bases and J by 5 bases, leaving 12 bases between them. This clonotype was seen more than once but under ten times. The antigen remains undetermined. The rearrangement uses TRBV24-1 and TRBJ2-5; D is uncertain. The specimen was PBMCs or a T cell subset sorted from them (not recorded which). The source is an adult woman who had mild COVID-19 (a few samples of this study predate the infection). Cell type and time point are not known. CDR3 sequence: CATSDLNSITETQYF. CDR3 nucleotide sequence: TGTGCCACCAGTGATTTGAACAGTATCACGGAGACCCAGTACTTC.